This T cell receptor beta chain comes out of a study of cytomegalovirus exposure and HLA in healthy donors. Study-level points and caveats: It was only CMV serostatus that was available as immune exposure information. A highly shared variant cluster was judged a likely technical artifact.

This CDR3 has 15 residues. J gave up 5 bases and V 5 bases, and 8 bases lay outside the gene matches. Germline CDR1 is MNHEY and CDR2 is SMNVEV (reference sequence). The PCR employed 60 Vbeta primers together with 13 Jbeta primers. The authors' processing: Later, an analysis found around 80 million unique TCR beta chains, and approximately 10 million of these were shared. Clones were sequenced by immunoSEQ multiplex PCR, and TCRdb holds only the in-frame ones, with some missing. From that table come the V and J calls and clone size; the DNA was used to work out D and trimming. Its table records about 77,000 clones. Comment on this clone: Antigen specificity is unknown.

The sample taken for sequencing was PBMCs. V gene TRBV27 combines with J gene TRBJ2-2; 7 bases align to TRBD1. The source of this sequence is a man in his fifties or sixties in good health and CMV-seropositive. The CDR3 coding sequence is TGTGCCAGCAGTACATACCACAGGGGTACCGGGGAGCTGTTTTTT. Residues: CASSTYHRGTGELFF.